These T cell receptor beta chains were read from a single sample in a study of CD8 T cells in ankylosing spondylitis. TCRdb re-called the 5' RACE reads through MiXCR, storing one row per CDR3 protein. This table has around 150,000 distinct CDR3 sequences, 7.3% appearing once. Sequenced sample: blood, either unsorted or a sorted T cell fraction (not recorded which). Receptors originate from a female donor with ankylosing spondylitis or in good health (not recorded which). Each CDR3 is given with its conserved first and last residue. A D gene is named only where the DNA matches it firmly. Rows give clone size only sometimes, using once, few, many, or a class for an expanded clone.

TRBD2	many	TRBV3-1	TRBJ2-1	CASSQNERGVQFF	TGTGCCAGCAGCCAAAACGAGCGGGGAGTGCAGTTCTTC
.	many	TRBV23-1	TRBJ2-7	CASSQLRRYRIRYEQYF	TGCGCCAGCAGTCAATTAAGGCGTTACCGGATTCGCTACGAGCAGTACTTC
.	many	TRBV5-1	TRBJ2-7	CASSVDTYEQYF	TGCGCCAGCAGCGTGGACACCTACGAGCAGTACTTC
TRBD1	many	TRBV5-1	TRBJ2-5	CASSPRDSQETQYF	TGCGCCAGCAGCCCTAGGGACAGCCAAGAGACCCAGTACTTC
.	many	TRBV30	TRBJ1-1	CAWSVQSEAFF	TGTGCCTGGAGTGTACAGTCTGAAGCTTTCTTT
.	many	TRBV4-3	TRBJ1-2	CASSPMVAGYGYTF	TGCGCCAGCAGCCCCATGGTGGCAGGTTATGGCTACACCTTC
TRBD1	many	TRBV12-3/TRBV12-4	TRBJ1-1	CASSSDRSTEAFF	TGTGCCAGCAGTTCGGACAGGAGCACTGAAGCTTTCTTT
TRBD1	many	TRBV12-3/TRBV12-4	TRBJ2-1	CASKGQIIKEQFF	TGTGCCAGTAAGGGACAGATAATCAAGGAGCAGTTCTTC
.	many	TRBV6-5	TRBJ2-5	CASSYSDSQYQETQYF	TGTGCCAGCAGTTACTCGGACTCCCAGTACCAAGAGACCCAGTACTTC
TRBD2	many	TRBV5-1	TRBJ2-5	CASSLVSRGSQETQYF	TGCGCCAGCAGCTTGGTTTCGCGGGGGAGTCAAGAGACCCAGTACTTC
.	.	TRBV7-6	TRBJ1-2	CASSRRILHGYTF	TGTGCCAGCAGCCGCAGGATACTCCATGGCTACACCTTC
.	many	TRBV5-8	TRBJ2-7	CASSSYGQSWSYEQYF	TGTGCCAGCAGCTCCTACGGACAGTCATGGTCCTACGAGCAGTACTTC
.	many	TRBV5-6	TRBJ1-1	CASSSGVTTEAFF	TGTGCCAGCAGCTCAGGGGTAACCACTGAAGCTTTCTTT
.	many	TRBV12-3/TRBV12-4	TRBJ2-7	CASSLIAYEQYF	TGTGCCAGCAGTTTAATAGCTTACGAGCAGTACTTC
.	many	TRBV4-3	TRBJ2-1	CASSQDFAGRRFF	TGCGCCAGCAGCCAAGATTTCGCAGGCCGGCGGTTCTTC
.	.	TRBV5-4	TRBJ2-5	CASSPNWSQETQYF	TGTGCCAGCAGCCCTAACTGGAGCCAAGAGACCCAGTACTTC
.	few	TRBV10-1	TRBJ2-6	CAVCSGANVLTF	TGCGCCGTATGCTCTGGGGCCAACGTCCTGACTTTC
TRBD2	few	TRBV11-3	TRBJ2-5	CASSLARLAGGSYQETQYF	TGTGCCAGCAGCTTAGCCCGACTAGCGGGGGGCTCCTACCAAGAGACCCAGTACTTC
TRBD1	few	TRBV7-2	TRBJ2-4	CATSGGAENIQYF	TGTGCCACCTCAGGGGGCGCAGAGAACATTCAGTACTTC
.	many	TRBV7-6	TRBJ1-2	CASSLAADLYGYTF	TGTGCCAGCAGCTTAGCGGCGGACCTCTATGGCTACACCTTC
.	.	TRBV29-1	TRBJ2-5	CSGRGLARGETQYF	TGCAGCGGCCGGGGGCTAGCGAGAGGAGAGACCCAGTACTTC
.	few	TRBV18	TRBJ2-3	CASSPPILDTQYF	TGTGCCAGCTCACCACCAATTCTAGATACGCAGTATTTT
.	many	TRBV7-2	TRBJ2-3	CASSLDGFADTQYF	TGTGCCAGCAGCTTAGACGGGTTCGCAGATACGCAGTATTTT
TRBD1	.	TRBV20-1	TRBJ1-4	CSARQLGTGREKLFF	TGCAGTGCTAGACAATTAGGGACAGGGCGGGAAAAACTGTTTTTT
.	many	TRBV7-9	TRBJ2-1	CASSLAGYRDEQFF	TGTGCCAGCAGCTTAGCGGGCTACCGGGATGAGCAGTTCTTC
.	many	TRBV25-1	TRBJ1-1	CASRVSRTEAFF	TGTGCCAGCAGGGTCAGTAGGACAGAAGCTTTCTTT
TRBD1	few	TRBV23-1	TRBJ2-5	CASRPPIWDREETQYF	TGCGCCAGCAGGCCCCCAATTTGGGACAGAGAAGAGACCCAGTACTTC
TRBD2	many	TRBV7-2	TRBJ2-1	CASSSSGVSYNEQFF	TGTGCCAGCAGCTCTAGCGGGGTGTCTTACAATGAGCAGTTCTTC
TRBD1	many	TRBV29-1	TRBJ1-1	CSAGTANTEAFF	TGCAGCGCTGGGACAGCTAACACTGAAGCTTTCTTT